The TCR beta chain under discussion was sequenced for a study of identical twins. There are 12 residues in the CDR3. Germline-derived CDR1 and CDR2 are DFQATT and SNEGSKA (reference sequence). The V and J ends lost 5 bases and 5 bases, in that order; junction bases with no gene match: 6. This clonotype appeared a few times. TCRdb itself ran the 5' RACE reads through MiXCR, one entry per CDR3 protein. The sample holds approximately 620,000 distinct CDR3 sequences, 8.5% to 9.5% seen once. In every case, the donor was a healthy Caucasian. These same records also appear under a second study, on yellow fever vaccine responses in identical twins. That investigation notes: Twins reportedly appeared to share part of their vaccine T cell response while keeping part individual.

The specimen sequenced was PBMCs. This receptor was obtained from a woman aged 18-30 years in good health. The V gene is TRBV20-1, the J gene TRBJ2-7, with 7 bases matching TRBD1. Here the CDR3 reads CSAGGDRDEQYF. CDR3 nucleotide sequence: TGCAGTGCTGGGGGAGACAGGGACGAGCAGTACTTC.